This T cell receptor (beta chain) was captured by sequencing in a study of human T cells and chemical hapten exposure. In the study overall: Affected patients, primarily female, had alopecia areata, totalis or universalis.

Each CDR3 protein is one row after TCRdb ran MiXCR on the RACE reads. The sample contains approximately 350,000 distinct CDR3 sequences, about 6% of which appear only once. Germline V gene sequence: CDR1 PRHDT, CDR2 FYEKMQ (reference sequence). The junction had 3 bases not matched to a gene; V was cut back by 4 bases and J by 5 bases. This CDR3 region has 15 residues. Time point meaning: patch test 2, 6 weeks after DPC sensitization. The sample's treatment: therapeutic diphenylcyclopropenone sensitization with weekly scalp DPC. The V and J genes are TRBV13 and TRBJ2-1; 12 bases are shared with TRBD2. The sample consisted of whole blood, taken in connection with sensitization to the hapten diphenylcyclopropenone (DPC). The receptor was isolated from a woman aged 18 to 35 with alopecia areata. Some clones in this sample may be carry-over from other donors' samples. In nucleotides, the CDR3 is TGTGCCAGCAGCTCAGCTAGCGGGGGGGACAATGAGCAGTTCTTC. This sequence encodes CASSSASGGDNEQFF.